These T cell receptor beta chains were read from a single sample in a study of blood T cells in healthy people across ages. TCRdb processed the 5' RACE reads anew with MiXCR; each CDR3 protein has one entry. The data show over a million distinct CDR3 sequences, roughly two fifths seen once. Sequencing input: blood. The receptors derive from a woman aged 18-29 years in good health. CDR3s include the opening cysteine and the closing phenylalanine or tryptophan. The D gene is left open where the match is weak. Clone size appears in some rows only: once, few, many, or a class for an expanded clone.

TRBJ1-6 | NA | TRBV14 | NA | CASSQALRSYNSPLHF | TGTGCCAGCAGCCAAGCCTTAAGGTCCTATAATTCACCCCTCCACTTT
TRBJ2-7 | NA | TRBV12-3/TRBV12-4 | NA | CASTGRLYEQYF | TGTGCCAGCACCGGTAGGCTCTACGAGCAGTACTTC
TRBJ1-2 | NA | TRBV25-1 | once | CASSDIGLYGYTF | TGTGCCAGCAGTGATATTGGCCTCTATGGCTACACCTTC
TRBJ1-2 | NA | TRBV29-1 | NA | CSVDSAKVYGYTF | TGCAGCGTTGATTCGGCCAAGGTCTATGGCTACACCTTC
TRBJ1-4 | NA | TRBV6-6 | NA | CASRRNRETRSNEKLFF | TGTGCCAGCAGACGAAACAGGGAAACGAGGTCTAATGAAAAACTGTTTTTT
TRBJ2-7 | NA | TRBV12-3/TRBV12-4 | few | CASRLSGTYEQYF | TGTGCCAGCAGACTTAGCGGCACCTACGAGCAGTACTTC
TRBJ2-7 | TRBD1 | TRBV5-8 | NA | CASSFRGTGRYNEQYF | TGTGCCAGCAGCTTCCGTGGGACAGGGAGATACAATGAGCAGTACTTC
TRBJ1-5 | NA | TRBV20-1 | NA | CSASVGLLNQPQHF | TGCAGTGCTAGCGTGGGACTGCTAAATCAGCCCCAGCATTTT
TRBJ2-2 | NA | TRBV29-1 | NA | CSVERGYTGELFF | TGCAGCGTTGAAAGGGGGTACACCGGGGAGCTGTTTTTT
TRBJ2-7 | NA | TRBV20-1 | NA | CSAPSVLNHEQYF | TGCAGTGCCCCTTCCGTACTGAACCACGAGCAGTACTTC
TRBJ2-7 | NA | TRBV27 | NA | CASSHRVYEQYF | TGTGCCAGCAGTCACAGGGTCTACGAGCAGTACTTC
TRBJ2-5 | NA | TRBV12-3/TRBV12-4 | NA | CASSLGKTGIMIETQYF | TGTGCCAGCAGTTTGGGGAAGACAGGCATAATGATTGAGACCCAGTACTTC
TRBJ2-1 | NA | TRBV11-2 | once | CASSLDPLSTEQFF | TGTGCCAGCAGCTTAGATCCGCTGTCTACCGAGCAGTTCTTC
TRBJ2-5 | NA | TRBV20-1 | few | CSARDPGVETQYF | TGCAGCGCTAGAGATCCGGGAGTAGAGACCCAGTACTTC
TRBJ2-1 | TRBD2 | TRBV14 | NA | CASSRLAGGVSNEQFF | TGTGCCAGCAGCCGACTAGCGGGAGGGGTATCCAATGAGCAGTTCTTC
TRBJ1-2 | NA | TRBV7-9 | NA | CASSLASGQNYGYTF | TGTGCCAGCAGCTTAGCTTCCGGCCAGAACTATGGCTACACCTTC
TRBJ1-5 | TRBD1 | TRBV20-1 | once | CSARDGTGYNNQPQHF | TGCAGTGCTAGAGATGGGACAGGCTATAACAATCAGCCCCAGCATTTT
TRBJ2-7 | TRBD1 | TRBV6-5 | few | CASSYSGTANYEQYF | TGTGCCAGCAGTTACTCTGGGACAGCCAACTACGAGCAGTACTTC
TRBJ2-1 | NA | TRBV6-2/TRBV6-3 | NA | CASKHGVGEQFF | TGTGCCAGCAAACATGGGGTTGGCGAGCAGTTCTTC
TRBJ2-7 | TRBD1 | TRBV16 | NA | CASSQGQGDGYEQYF | TGTGCCAGCAGCCAGGGACAGGGGGATGGCTACGAGCAGTACTTC
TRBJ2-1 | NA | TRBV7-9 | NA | CASSSIGTTNNEQFF | TGTGCCAGCAGCTCAATAGGGACAACTAACAATGAGCAGTTCTTC